The clone carrying this T cell receptor (beta chain) was seen only once. Its antigen is not known. Generated by immunoSEQ multiplex PCR, the TCRdb table keeps only in-frame clones and is missing some. The data hold about 800,000 clones, with around 96% observed a single time. The sample comes from a study of shared clonotypes between healthy human individuals. On the study more broadly: Each donor's CD8 memory used one plate, CD8 naive two, each CD4 subset three.

The naive CD8 subset, CD45RO-negative cells positively selected for CCR7, excluded terminally differentiated effector memory CD45RA+ cells. Broader study findings: Roughly 5% of naive CD4 clonotypes were common to a few donors.

Source material: naive CD8+ T cells sorted from blood. The sequence was collected from a young man in good health.

The CDR3 loop reads CSVGPRGYNEQFF. In nucleotides, the CDR3 is TGCAGCGTCGGGCCCAGGGGGTACAATGAGCAGTTCTTC. The chain uses TRBV29-1 and TRBJ2-1; 7 bases map to TRBD1. Germline V gene sequence: CDR1 SQVTM, CDR2 ANQGSEA. The CDR3 is made up of 13 amino acids. Trimming took 6 bases from V and 4 from J; bases not matched to a gene: 6.